Listed here are 24 T cell receptor beta chains from one sample, sequenced in a study of low-dose radiotherapy and immunotherapy resistance in tumors. Covering alpha and beta chains, TRAV- and TRBV-specific primers were used for the first-strand cDNA. Amplification of TCRs used a constant-region primer and V-primer adapter for approximately 18 PCR cycles. TCRdb itself ran the reads through MiXCR, one entry per CDR3 protein. The sample includes 10,000 to 15,000 distinct CDR3 sequences, approximately 57% of them seen just once. Receptors were obtained from a human donor with advanced metastatic prostate, ovarian, gallbladder or colorectal cancer (not recorded which). This table probably holds off-target reads from a library built for another chain.

The chain couples TRBV29-1 to TRBJ1-2, with D possibly matching TRBD1 (5 bases). Germline V CDR1 and CDR2: SQVTM, ANQGSEA. V lost 6 bases, J lost 1 base, and 9 bases lay in between. The CDR3 is 12 residues long. CDR3 DNA: TGCAGCGTCAGGGACGGTAACTATGGCTACACCTTC. Translated, it gives CSVRDGNYGYTF.

This sequence joins TRBV7-2 and TRBJ2-5; 7 positions match TRBD1. The CDR3 contains 15 residues. The V gene end was trimmed by 6 bases and the J gene end by 1 base; junction bases not matched to a gene: 8. Germline V gene sequence: CDR1 SGHTA, CDR2 FQGNSA. This chain's CDR3 is CASRPDRVGQETQYF. CDR3 in DNA: TGTGCCAGCAGACCTGACAGGGTGGGCCAAGAGACCCAGTACTTC.

V gene TRBV11-2 combines with J gene TRBJ2-5, with 11 nucleotides matching TRBD2. V was clipped by 5 bases and J by 0 bases; unmatched bases: 5. There are 16 residues in the CDR3. The germline gives CDR1 SGHAT, CDR2 FQNNGV. CDR3 nucleotide sequence: TGTGCCAGCAGCCTCGGACTAGCGGGTGACCAAGAGACCCAGTACTTC. It encodes CASSLGLAGDQETQYF.

In this sample, this clonotype turned up a few times. The chain links TRBV12-3 or TRBV12-4 to TRBJ1-5, with D possibly matching TRBD1 (6 bases). Trimming took off 6 bases at V and 7 bases at J, with 10 bases between the two ends. This CDR3 contains 12 residues. Here the CDR3 reads CASRDTGQPQHF. CDR3 bases: TGTGCCAGCAGAGACACAGGGCAGCCCCAGCATTTT.

The chain uses TRBV7-6 and TRBJ1-1; the match to TRBD1 covers 7 bases. The junction had 3 bases not matched to a gene; V was cut back by 5 bases and J by 3 bases. CDR3 length equals 13 residues. Per the germline V gene, CDR1 is SGHVS and CDR2 is FNYEAQ. The CDR3 DNA reads TGTGCCAGCAGCCAGCAGGGGGACACTGAAGCTTTCTTT. It yields the protein CASSQQGDTEAFF.

The CDR3 region has the DNA TGTGCCAGCAGCGTAGACAGCAGCGTTTTGACCGGGGAGCTGTTTTTT. As protein: CASSVDSSVLTGELFF. The chain employs TRBV9 and TRBJ2-2; D is ambiguous. V dropped 0 bases and J dropped 5 bases, with 14 bases sitting between them. The CDR3 is 16 residues long. Germline lookup yields CDR1 SGDLS and CDR2 YYNGEE. Variable domain in full (rest from reference TRBV9 and TRBJ2-2): DSGVTQTPKHLITATGQRVTLRCSPRSGDLSVYWYQQSLDQGLQFLIQYYNGEERAKGNILERFSAQQFPDLHSELNLSSLELGDSALYFCASSVDSSVLTGELFFGEGSRLTVL.

V usage is TRBV28 and J usage is TRBJ2-3; D unclear. V lost 7 bases, J lost 6 bases, and 11 bases lay in between. The CDR3 totals 12 residues. Germline loops: CDR1 MDHEN, CDR2 SYDVKM. CDR3 bases: TGTGCCAGCACCTCCTGGAAGGATACGCAGTATTTT. Its protein is CASTSWKDTQYF. The variable domain in full, completed from reference TRBV28 and TRBJ2-3, reads DVKVTQSSRYLVKRTGEKVFLECVQDMDHENMFWYRQDPGLGLRLIYFSYDVKMKEKGDIPEGYSVSREKKERFSLILESASTNQTSMYLCASTSWKDTQYFGPGTRLTVL.

V is TRBV12-3 or TRBV12-4 and J is TRBJ1-2; unclear D gene. The CDR3 runs to 14 residues. Deletions cut 6 bases from V and 4 bases from J, with 15 bases between. The CDR3 bases are TGTGCCAGCAGCCCACAACAGACAAGCTATGGCTACACCTTC. Its protein product is CASSPQQTSYGYTF.

This clonotype was counted a few times. This chain links TRBV20-1 with TRBJ2-1; 9 nucleotides agree with TRBD2. The ends lost 5 bases at V and 7 bases at J; junction bases unmatched: 12. The CDR3 covers 15 residues. Germline loops: CDR1 DFQATT, CDR2 SNEGSKA (reference sequence). The CDR3 here is CSAPRRAGGRNEQFF. The CDR3 bases are TGCAGTGCTCCCCGGAGAGCGGGAGGAAGAAATGAGCAGTTCTTC.

This chain connects TRBV11-3 to TRBJ2-5; D uncertain. From germline, CDR1 is SGHNT and CDR2 YENEEA. The CDR3 length is 13 residues. Trimming cost V 2 bases and J 7 bases, with 11 bases left between them. The CDR3 DNA reads as TGTGCCAGCAGCTTATCCCCCAGTGGGACCCAGTACTTC. Translation: CASSLSPSGTQYF.

The rearrangement uses TRBV29-1 and TRBJ2-7; maybe TRBD1 (6 bases). Per germline, CDR1 SQVTM and CDR2 ANQGSEA. The ends were cut back, 6 bases at V and 7 bases at J, with 16 bases in the middle. The CDR3 is 12 residues long. The CDR3 region is CSVGKGVVEQYF. In DNA form, the CDR3 reads TGCAGCGTCGGCAAGGGGGTGGTGGAGCAGTACTTC.

V usage is TRBV28 and J usage is TRBJ1-3; D is unresolved. The CDR3 extends over 15 amino acids. Germline V lookup: CDR1 MDHEN, CDR2 SYDVKM. V was trimmed by 1 base and J by 2 bases, leaving 9 bases between them. Here the CDR3 reads CASSLYRPTGNTIYF. CDR3 bases: TGTGCCAGCAGTTTATATAGACCCACTGGAAACACCATATATTTT.

Only a few counts were recorded for this clonotype. The J gene is TRBJ2-1, the V gene TRBV9; 8 positions match TRBD2. Trimming removed 3 bases from V and 4 bases from J; junction bases left unmatched: 6. The germline V gene has CDR1 SGDLS and CDR2 YYNGEE. CDR3 length equals 15 residues. In DNA, the CDR3 is TGTGCCAGCAGCGAAGGCGGGAGGTATTACAATGAGCAGTTCTTC. It encodes CASSEGGRYYNEQFF.

This clonotype was found once. The chain recombines TRBV28 with TRBJ1-6; the D gene is possibly TRBD1 (5 bases). CDR3 length: 15 amino acids. V was cut by 7 bases and J by 8 bases, with 18 bases left in between. Germline lookup yields CDR1 MDHEN and CDR2 SYDVKM. CDR3 in amino acids: CASNNPWGRDSPLHF. Written as DNA, the CDR3 is TGTGCCAGCAATAACCCGTGGGGGAGAGATTCACCCCTCCACTTT.

This chain uses TRBV2 with TRBJ1-4; 9 bases agree with TRBD1. Germline V lookup: CDR1 SNHLY, CDR2 FYNNEI. The CDR3 spans 13 residues. V dropped 6 bases and J dropped 7; count of bases not matched to a gene: 3. The CDR3 bases are TGTGCCAGCAGAGACAGGGGGGCTGAAAAACTGTTTTTT. Encoded protein: CASRDRGAEKLFF.

This rearrangement joins TRBV5-1 to TRBJ2-7, with D uncertain. CDR1 is SGHRS, CDR2 YFSETQ, per germline. V was clipped by 1 base and J by 0 bases, with 14 bases between them. The CDR3 is 16 residues long. The DNA for the CDR3 is TGCGCCAGCAGCTTGTTCCTGGGCGGCTCCTCCTACGAGCAGTACTTC. This sequence encodes CASSLFLGGSSYEQYF.

A few counts support this clonotype. This chain joins TRBV5-6 and TRBJ1-5; D is undetermined. The CDR3 loop spans 14 amino acids. The germline V gene has CDR1 SGHDT and CDR2 YYEEEE. Trimming took 1 base from V and 3 from J, leaving 8 bases between them. The CDR3 coding sequence is TGTGCCAGCAGCTTGAAGGGATACAATCAGCCCCAGCATTTT. It yields the protein CASSLKGYNQPQHF.

This sequence joins TRBV18 and TRBJ2-5; 9 positions agree with TRBD1. Unmatched junction bases numbered 8, after V lost 4 bases and J lost 2 bases. From germline, CDR1 is KGHSH and CDR2 LQKENI. CDR3 length equals 16 residues. CDR3 region: CASSLLTGTGQETQYF. CDR3 in DNA: TGTGCCAGCTCACTACTGACCGGGACAGGGCAAGAGACCCAGTACTTC. Full variable domain (missing parts from reference TRBV18 and TRBJ2-5): NAGVMQNPRHLVRRRGQEARLRCSPMKGHSHVYWYRQLPEEGLKFMVYLQKENIIDESGMPKERFSAEFPKEGPSILRIQQVVRGDSAAYFCASSLLTGTGQETQYFGPGTRLLVL.

The chain joins TRBV7-8 to TRBJ2-3, with 8 bases that match TRBD2. Germline CDR1 is SGHVS and CDR2 is FQNEAQ. The CDR3 runs 16 residues. J lost 2 bases, V lost 6 bases, and 10 bases had no gene match. CDR3 sequence (DNA): TGTGCCAGCAGGGGACTAGTGGGGTATGACACAGATACGCAGTATTTT. As protein: CASRGLVGYDTDTQYF. Looking up the rest from reference TRBV7-8 and TRBJ2-3 gives the full variable domain: GAGVSQSPRYKVAKRGQDVALRCDPISGHVSLFWYQQALGQGPEFLTYFQNEAQLDKSGLPSDRFFAERPEGSVSTLKIQRTQQEDSAVYLCASRGLVGYDTDTQYFGPGTRLTVL.

The CDR3 DNA sequence: TGCAGTGCTAGCGGAACGGGACAGAGTTACCATAGCAATCAGCCCCAGCATTTT. Translation gives CSASGTGQSYHSNQPQHF. The chain combines TRBV20-1 with TRBJ1-5; the match to TRBD1 covers 7 bases. CDR3 length: 18 residues. Germline V gene sequence: CDR1 DFQATT, CDR2 SNEGSKA (reference sequence). V lost 3 bases and J lost 0; bases outside the gene matches: 14.

In its sample, this clonotype was seen a few times. V and J are TRBV28 and TRBJ2-1; D gene uncertain. Germline V lookup: CDR1 MDHEN, CDR2 SYDVKM. The ends were cut back, 4 bases at V and 12 bases at J, with 22 bases in the middle. The CDR3 loop spans 15 amino acids. The CDR3 is CASSSRSRSPQRQFF. In DNA form, the CDR3 reads TGTGCCAGCAGTTCCCGATCACGATCGCCCCAGAGGCAGTTCTTC.

This chain joins TRBV2 and TRBJ2-1; 11 nucleotides align to TRBD2. Per germline, CDR1 SNHLY and CDR2 FYNNEI. The junction had 10 bases not matched to a gene; V was cut back by 6 bases and J by 9 bases. The CDR3 length is 15 residues. The CDR3 here is CASRANSGRASEQFF. In nucleotides, the CDR3 is TGTGCCAGCAGGGCTAATAGCGGGAGGGCTAGTGAGCAGTTCTTC.

CDR3 in DNA: TGTGCCAGCAGCCCAGGGACTAGCGGGAGCACCGGGGAGCTGTTTTTT. Protein: CASSPGTSGSTGELFF. This chain connects TRBV11-3 to TRBJ2-2, with TRBD2 matching over 14 bases. In germline, CDR1 is SGHNT, CDR2 YENEEA. CDR3 length: 16 residues. V gave up 5 bases and J gave up 4 bases; unmatched junction bases: 3. The full variable domain, rest sourced from reference TRBV11-3 and TRBJ2-2, is EAGVVQSPRYKIIEKKQPVAFWCNPISGHNTLYWYLQNLGQGPELLIRYENEEAVDDSQLPKDRFSAERLKGVDSTLKIQPAELGDSAVYLCASSPGTSGSTGELFFGEGSRLTVL.

This clonotype appeared a few times. This chain connects TRBV6-2 or TRBV6-3 to TRBJ2-3, with a possible D match to TRBD2 (6 bases). The CDR3 runs 12 residues. Germline-derived CDR1 and CDR2 are MNHEY and SVGEGT. V dropped 4 bases and J dropped 7 bases, with 9 bases sitting between them. The CDR3 loop reads CASSSGLHTQYF. The CDR3 DNA reads TGTGCCAGCAGTTCGGGACTGCATACGCAGTATTTT.